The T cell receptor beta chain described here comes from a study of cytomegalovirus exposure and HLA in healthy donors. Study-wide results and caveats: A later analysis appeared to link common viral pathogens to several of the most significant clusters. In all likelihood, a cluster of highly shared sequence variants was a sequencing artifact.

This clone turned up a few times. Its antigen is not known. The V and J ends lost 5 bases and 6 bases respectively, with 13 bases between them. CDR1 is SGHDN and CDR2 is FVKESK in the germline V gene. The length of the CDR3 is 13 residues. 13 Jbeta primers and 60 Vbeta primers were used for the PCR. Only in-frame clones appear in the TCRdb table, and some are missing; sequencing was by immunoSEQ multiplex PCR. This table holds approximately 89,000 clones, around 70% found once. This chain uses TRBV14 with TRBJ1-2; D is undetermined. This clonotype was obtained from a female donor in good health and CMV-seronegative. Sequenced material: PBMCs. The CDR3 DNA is TGTGCCAGCAGCTACATGGTGGCACATGGCTACACCTTC. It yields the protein CASSYMVAHGYTF.